Presented here are 18 T cell receptor beta chains from one specimen sequenced in a study of spatial heterogeneity in lung cancer. As for time point: sample taken at primary tumor resection. Unsorted tumor, nontumor lung tissue or cryopreserved PBMC supplied the whole RNA. TCRdb reprocessed the 5' RACE reads with MiXCR, giving one entry per CDR3 protein. The sample carries around 40,000 distinct CDR3 sequences, less than 6% recorded once. The sequences come from PBMCs, collected at surgery. These receptor sequences come from a male donor with early-stage non-small cell lung cancer.

Ten or more counts support this clonotype. V and J are TRBV3-1 and TRBJ1-1, with D unresolved. Germline assignment: CDR1 LGHDT and CDR2 YNNKEL (reference sequence). The CDR3 totals 14 residues. Trimming removed 4 bases at V and 4 bases at J, with 13 bases between. The CDR3 DNA follows: TGTGCCAGCAGCCCCACCAGAGAACCCACTGAAGCTTTCTTT. Amino acid sequence: CASSPTREPTEAFF.

This chain connects TRBV12-5 to TRBJ1-3, with 9 bases that match TRBD1. The V gene's germline CDR1 is LGHNT and CDR2 FRNRAP. V lost 5 bases, J lost 4 bases, and 9 bases stayed unmatched. CDR3 length equals 16 residues. The CDR3 loop reads CASGLQGAAAGNTIYF. CDR3 sequence (DNA): TGTGCTAGTGGTCTACAGGGGGCCGCGGCAGGAAACACCATATATTTT.

This clonotype was seen many times. V and J are TRBV7-2 and TRBJ2-5; the D gene is possibly TRBD1 (5 bases). Germline V CDR1 and CDR2: SGHTA, FQGNSA. The CDR3 spans 13 residues. V lost 5 bases and J 1 base, leaving 8 bases between the germline ends. In DNA form, the CDR3 reads TGTGCCAGCAGCCCAGGGTTCCAAGAGACCCAGTACTTC. Its translation: CASSPGFQETQYF.

This clonotype was seen many times. The chain links TRBV12-3 or TRBV12-4 to TRBJ1-1, with a weak D call TRBD1 (5 bases). Trimming removed 5 bases at V and 10 bases at J, with 14 bases between. This CDR3 contains 12 residues. CDR3 in amino acids: CASSQGAGRAFF. The CDR3 coding sequence is TGTGCCAGCAGTCAGGGAGCGGGGCGAGCTTTCTTT.

The DNA of the CDR3 is TGTGCCAGCAGTTTCGTAAGCTCACCCCTCCACTTT. Amino acids: CASSFVSSPLHF. V usage is TRBV27 and J usage is TRBJ1-6; D not certain. CDR3 length: 12 amino acids. Trimming shortened V by 3 bases and J by 10 bases, and 7 bases separated the two germline ends. Germline CDR1 and CDR2: MNHEY and SMNVEV (reference sequence).

This clonotype has at least ten counts. The rearrangement uses TRBV9 and TRBJ2-2, with a weak D call TRBD2 (5 bases). This CDR3 comprises 15 residues. V lost 4 bases, J lost 7 bases, and 17 bases lay in between. The germline V gene encodes CDR1 SGDLS and CDR2 YYNGEE. The CDR3 loop reads CASSPRSGANGELFF. CDR3 DNA: TGTGCCAGCAGCCCCAGGAGCGGAGCTAACGGGGAGCTGTTTTTT.

This clonotype came up a few times. The chain is built from TRBV5-4 and TRBJ2-1; D is ambiguous. CDR1 SGHNT and CDR2 YYREEE come from the germline V gene (reference sequence). V lost 4 bases, J lost 1 base, and 3 bases lay in between. The CDR3 consists of 12 residues. The CDR3 reads CASSGSYNEQFF. CDR3 DNA: TGTGCCAGCAGCGGGTCCTACAATGAGCAGTTCTTC.

This clonotype has just a few counts. The gene calls are TRBV6-5 and TRBJ1-6; D may be TRBD1 (6 bases). The CDR3 extends over 15 amino acids. CDR1 is MNHEY and CDR2 is SVGAGI in the germline V gene. Deletions cut 6 bases from V and 7 bases from J, with 16 bases between. CDR3: CASSWGQGRNSPLHF. The CDR3 nucleotides are TGTGCCAGCAGCTGGGGGCAGGGTAGGAATTCACCCCTCCACTTT.

This clonotype occurred many times. This sequence joins TRBV18 and TRBJ1-1; TRBD1 agrees at 7 bases. Trimming at V came to 0 bases and at J to 5 bases, leaving 9 bases not matched to a gene. The CDR3 runs 16 residues. From germline, CDR1 is KGHSH and CDR2 LQKENI. The DNA for the CDR3 is TGTGCCAGCTCACCACCGAACCACAGGGGAGGTACTGAAGCTTTCTTT. Encoded protein: CASSPPNHRGGTEAFF.

This clonotype was seen a few times. The V call is TRBV30, the J call TRBJ1-4; TRBD1 is a possible D gene (6 bases). CDR1 and CDR2 (germline): GTSNPN, SVGIG (reference sequence). Deletions cut 3 bases from V and 8 bases from J, with 10 bases between. The CDR3 length is 12 residues. CDR3 in amino acids: CAWRGAEEKLFF. CDR3 in DNA: TGTGCCTGGAGGGGGGCCGAAGAAAAACTGTTTTTT.

This clonotype was recorded many times. V gene TRBV5-1 combines with J gene TRBJ1-1; 8 nucleotides align to TRBD1. CDR3 length: 15 amino acids. From germline, CDR1 is SGHRS and CDR2 YFSETQ. The V segment lost 3 bases and the J segment 0 bases; nucleotides outside the gene matches: 4. In DNA, the CDR3 is TGCGCCAGCAGCTGGGGACAGGTGATGAACACTGAAGCTTTCTTT. Translation: CASSWGQVMNTEAFF. Supplemented by reference TRBV5-1 and TRBJ1-1, the full variable domain reads KAGVTQTPRYLIKTRGQQVTLSCSPISGHRSVSWYQQTPGQGLQFLFEYFSETQRNKGNFPGRFSGRQFSNSRSEMNVSTLELGDSALYLCASSWGQVMNTEAFFGQGTRLTVV.

The chain combines TRBV19 with TRBJ1-2; 7 positions match TRBD1. Germline lookup yields CDR1 LNHDA and CDR2 SQIVND (reference sequence). CDR3 length equals 16 residues. Trimming took 3 bases from V and 2 from J; bases not matched to a gene: 9. CDR3 bases: TGTGCCAGTAGTATCGAATTGGTGACAGGGAACTATGGCTACACCTTC. Its protein product is CASSIELVTGNYGYTF.

This clonotype came up many times. The V call is TRBV7-9, the J call TRBJ2-5; a weak D match, TRBD2 (6 bases). CDR1 is SEHNR, CDR2 FQNEAQ, per germline (reference sequence). V lost 3 bases and J lost 2, with 7 bases in between. This CDR3 has 13 amino acids. The CDR3 DNA is TGTGCCAGCAGCTTCGGAGGGCAAGAGACCCAGTACTTC. This translates into CASSFGGQETQYF.

The table lists this clonotype with a few counts. The CDR3 loop is CASSPDRAGANVLTF. Written as DNA, the CDR3 is TGTGCCAGCAGCCCTGACAGGGCTGGGGCCAACGTCCTGACTTTC. The rearrangement uses TRBV2 and TRBJ2-6, with 7 bases matching TRBD1. Unmatched junction bases numbered 4, after V lost 6 bases and J lost 2 bases. Per the germline V gene, CDR1 is SNHLY and CDR2 is FYNNEI. There are 15 residues in the CDR3.

In this sample, this clonotype turned up a few times. The chain carries TRBV7-8 and TRBJ1-3; 8 bases match TRBD1. The germline V gene has CDR1 SGHVS and CDR2 FQNEAQ. The V gene end was trimmed by 5 bases and the J gene end by 2 bases; junction bases not matched to a gene: 8. This CDR3 is built from 16 residues. The CDR3 DNA is TGTGCCAGCAGCCGAAGGCAGGGGGCGGCTGGAAACACCATATATTTT. Translated: CASSRRQGAAGNTIYF.

The chain links TRBV5-1 to TRBJ2-7; 7 bases fit TRBD1. In germline, CDR1 is SGHRS, CDR2 YFSETQ. The CDR3 is 14 residues long. The V segment lost 2 bases and the J segment 5 bases; nucleotides outside the gene matches: 7. The CDR3 spells CASSFGNRGDEQYF. CDR3 bases: TGCGCCAGCAGCTTTGGTAACAGGGGAGACGAGCAGTACTTC.

This clonotype has a count of ten or more. This chain uses TRBV6-5 with TRBJ2-7, with 10 positions matching TRBD1. Germline V gene lookup returns CDR1 MNHEY and CDR2 SVGAGI. This CDR3 is 15 amino acids long. Trimming cost V 4 bases and J 0 bases; bases outside gene matches: 3. The CDR3 DNA sequence: TGTGCCAGCAGTTTCCGGGACAGGGGCTCCTACGAGCAGTACTTC. Translation gives CASSFRDRGSYEQYF.

This rearrangement joins TRBV20-1 to TRBJ1-5, with TRBD1 identical over 8 bases. Germline values: CDR1 DFQATT, CDR2 SNEGSKA (reference sequence). The V and J ends lost 5 bases and 4 bases, in that order; junction bases with no gene match: 7. This CDR3 is 14 amino acids long. Written as DNA, the CDR3 is TGCAGTGCTTGGACAGGGAAAAGGAATCAGCCCCAGCATTTT. Translating gives CSAWTGKRNQPQHF.